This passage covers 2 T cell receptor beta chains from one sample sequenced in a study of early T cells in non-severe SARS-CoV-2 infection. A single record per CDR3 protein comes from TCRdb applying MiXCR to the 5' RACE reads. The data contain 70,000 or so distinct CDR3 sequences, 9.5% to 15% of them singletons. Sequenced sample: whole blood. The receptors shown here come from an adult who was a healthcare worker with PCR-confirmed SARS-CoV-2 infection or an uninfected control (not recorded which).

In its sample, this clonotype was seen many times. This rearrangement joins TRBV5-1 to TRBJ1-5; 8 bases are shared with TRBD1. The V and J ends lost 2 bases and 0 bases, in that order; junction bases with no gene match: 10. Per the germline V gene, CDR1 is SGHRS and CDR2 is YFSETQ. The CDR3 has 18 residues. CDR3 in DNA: TGCGCCAGCAGCTTTGGCACAGGGGGGAATTATAGCAATCAGCCCCAGCATTTT. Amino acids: CASSFGTGGNYSNQPQHF.

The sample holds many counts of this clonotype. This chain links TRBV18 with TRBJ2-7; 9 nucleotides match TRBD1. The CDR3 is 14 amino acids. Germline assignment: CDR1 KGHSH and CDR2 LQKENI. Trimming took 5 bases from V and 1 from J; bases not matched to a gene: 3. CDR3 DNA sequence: TGTGCCAGCTCAACCGGGACAGGGTCCTACGAGCAGTACTTC. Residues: CASSTGTGSYEQYF.